The 19 T cell receptor beta chains below were found in one sample sequenced in a study of T cell repertoires in cytomegalovirus infection. TCRdb recomputed calls from the reads with MiXCR, one row per CDR3 protein. The sample has a few hundred thousand distinct CDR3 sequences; approximately 15% are singletons. The sequenced material came from PBMCs. Every receptor here comes from a human donor in good health (CMV status not recorded). Some clones in this sample may be carry-over from other donors' samples.

The rearrangement links TRBV28 to TRBJ1-1; no reliable D call. V gave up 10 bases and J gave up 4 bases, with 13 bases separating them. Germline V gene data show CDR1 as MDHEN and CDR2 as SYDVKM. The CDR3 length is 12 residues. The CDR3 DNA reads as TGTGCCACCGGCGTATGGGGCACTGAAGCTTTCTTT. Translating gives CATGVWGTEAFF.

The V call is TRBV9, the J call TRBJ2-5, with 10 bases that match TRBD2. Germline V gene data show CDR1 as SGDLS and CDR2 as YYNGEE. V shed 0 bases and J 4 bases; nucleotides not matched to a gene: 6. The CDR3 extends over 16 amino acids. The CDR3, as DNA: TGTGCCAGCAGCGTAGTAGGGCTAGCGGGAGCAGAGACCCAGTACTTC. It translates to CASSVVGLAGAETQYF. The full variable domain, completed using reference TRBV9 and TRBJ2-5, is DSGVTQTPKHLITATGQRVTLRCSPRSGDLSVYWYQQSLDQGLQFLIQYYNGEERAKGNILERFSAQQFPDLHSELNLSSLELGDSALYFCASSVVGLAGAETQYFGPGTRLLVL.

As for this clonotype: A read error may explain this, as a much larger clone is one base away. The chain couples TRBV6-2 or TRBV6-3 to TRBJ2-5; D is undetermined. CDR3 length: 14 amino acids. CDR1 MNHEY and CDR2 SVGEGT come from the germline V gene. The CDR3 reads CASGYSDIQETQYF. As DNA, the CDR3 is TGTGCCAGCGGTTACTCCGACATTCAAGAGACCCAGTACTTC.

This clonotype has at least ten counts. J is TRBJ2-3 and V is TRBV20-1, with D maybe TRBD1 (6 bases). V shed 7 bases and J shed 2 bases, with 16 bases lying between them. Looked up from germline, CDR1 is DFQATT and CDR2 is SNEGSKA (reference sequence). CDR3 length equals 14 residues. The CDR3 nucleotides read TGCAGTGTTTCACAGGGTCCCTACACAGATACGCAGTATTTT. It encodes CSVSQGPYTDTQYF.

This chain joins TRBV7-9 and TRBJ2-1; 9 nucleotides match TRBD2. This CDR3 has 16 residues. Germline CDR1 reads SEHNR; CDR2 reads FQNEAQ (reference sequence). V dropped 5 bases and J dropped 4; count of bases not matched to a gene: 9. The CDR3 reads CASSGTTSGLYNEQFF. The CDR3, as DNA: TGTGCCAGCAGCGGAACGACTAGCGGACTTTACAATGAGCAGTTCTTC.

This sequence joins TRBV24-1 and TRBJ1-1, with unresolved D. Germline V gives CDR1 KGHDR, CDR2 SFDVKD. The CDR3 extends over 13 amino acids. Trimming took 4 bases from V and 1 from J, leaving 6 bases between them. The CDR3 nucleotides read TGTGCCACCAGTGACGGACGGAACACTGAAGCTTTCTTT. Its protein product is CATSDGRNTEAFF.

The chain uses TRBV4-1 and TRBJ2-5; 10 positions agree with TRBD1. The CDR3 is 15 residues long. Germline V lookup: CDR1 MGHRA, CDR2 YSYEKL. After removal of 5 bases from V and 2 bases from J, the junction contained 5 bases not matched to a gene. The CDR3 region has the DNA TGCGCCAGCAGCTCCGGGACAGGGGAACAAGAGACCCAGTACTTC. The encoded protein is CASSSGTGEQETQYF.

This chain connects TRBV29-1 to TRBJ2-3; 9 nucleotides line up with TRBD2. The V segment lost 7 bases and the J segment 2 bases; nucleotides outside the gene matches: 10. This CDR3 region has 15 residues. Germline CDR1 is SQVTM and CDR2 is ANQGSEA. The CDR3 region has the DNA TGCAGCGGCTATTTGGCGGGGGGGGCCACAGATACGCAGTATTTT. As protein: CSGYLAGGATDTQYF.

The chain carries TRBV20-1 and TRBJ1-6, with a possible D match to TRBD1 (6 bases). Trimming stripped 6 bases from V and 8 bases from J, with 20 bases between. Per germline, CDR1 DFQATT and CDR2 SNEGSKA (reference sequence). The CDR3 has 15 amino acids. The CDR3 DNA reads as TGCAGTGCCCCTACCCTAGGACAGTCGGATTCACCCCTCCACTTT. Encoded protein: CSAPTLGQSDSPLHF.

This clonotype was recorded at least ten times. V and J are TRBV6-1 and TRBJ2-3; D remains ambiguous. CDR1 and CDR2 from the germline V gene are MNHNS and SASEGT. V dropped 6 bases and J dropped 5 bases, with 9 bases sitting between them. The CDR3 is 12 amino acids. For the CDR3, the DNA is TGTGCCAGCAGCAACAAAAAAGATACGCAGTATTTT. Amino acid sequence: CASSNKKDTQYF.

This clonotype was counted at least ten times. The V and J genes are TRBV5-1 and TRBJ2-7; no definite D call. This CDR3 region has 13 residues. Trimming shortened V by 7 bases and J by 7 bases, and 18 bases separated the two germline ends. From germline, CDR1 is SGHRS and CDR2 YFSETQ. This CDR3 is CASGPAVGAEQYF. The CDR3, as DNA: TGCGCCAGCGGTCCTGCCGTGGGCGCGGAGCAGTACTTC.

This clonotype was counted only a few times. The chain is built from TRBV4-1 and TRBJ1-1; 7 positions agree with TRBD1. Germline assignment: CDR1 MGHRA and CDR2 YSYEKL. The CDR3 length is 16 residues. Losses at the gene ends were 4 bases for V and 6 bases for J; bases not matched to a gene: 14. The CDR3 coding sequence is TGCGCCAGCAGCCCACCTAGGAGACAGGGAACGGCTGAAGCTTTCTTT. Its protein is CASSPPRRQGTAEAFF.

This clonotype was picked up a small number of times. The chain links TRBV20-1 to TRBJ2-1, with D possibly TRBD1 on 5 matching bases. This CDR3 has 14 residues. The germline V gene has CDR1 DFQATT and CDR2 SNEGSKA (reference sequence). V lost 0 bases, J lost 7 bases, and 13 bases lay in between. CDR3 amino acids: CSARDGARGNEQFF. The CDR3 DNA is TGCAGTGCTAGAGATGGGGCCCGTGGTAATGAGCAGTTCTTC.

This clonotype occurred a few times. This rearrangement joins TRBV20-1 to TRBJ2-7; D remains ambiguous. With 0 bases removed from V and 0 bases from J, the gap between germline ends came to 12 bases. This CDR3 is 15 amino acids long. Germline V gene lookup returns CDR1 DFQATT and CDR2 SNEGSKA (reference sequence). The CDR3 is CSARDTDSSSYEQYF. The CDR3 DNA reads TGCAGTGCTAGAGATACTGATTCCTCCTCCTACGAGCAGTACTTC.

In its sample, this clonotype was seen a few times. The rearrangement uses TRBV6-2 or TRBV6-3 and TRBJ2-4; 8 nucleotides line up with TRBD1. Looked up from germline, CDR1 is MNHEY and CDR2 is SVGEGT. The length of the CDR3 is 18 residues. V dropped 3 bases and J dropped 0; count of bases not matched to a gene: 10. The DNA for the CDR3 is TGTGCCAGCAGTTATACAGGGGGACCACCGCTAGCCAAAAACATTCAGTACTTC. Its translation is CASSYTGGPPLAKNIQYF.

The table lists this clonotype with many counts. The V gene is TRBV28, the J gene TRBJ1-5, with D possibly TRBD1 on 6 matching bases. The V end lost 7 bases, the J end lost 11 bases, and 18 bases lay between the germline ends. From germline, CDR1 is MDHEN and CDR2 SYDVKM. The CDR3 totals 13 residues. The CDR3 loop reads CASTRDGKGAQHF. In DNA, the CDR3 is TGTGCCAGCACCCGGGACGGGAAGGGGGCCCAGCATTTT.

The chain uses TRBV29-1 and TRBJ2-3; a possible D gene is TRBD2 (5 bases). V dropped 2 bases and J dropped 4 bases, with 10 bases sitting between them. This CDR3 is 13 amino acids long. CDR1 SQVTM and CDR2 ANQGSEA come from the germline V gene. In nucleotides, the CDR3 is TGCAGCGTTGAACCGGGAAGATCAGATACGCAGTATTTT. Its translation: CSVEPGRSDTQYF.

This clonotype was observed a few times. This chain connects TRBV14 to TRBJ2-7; D possibly uses TRBD1 or TRBD2 (5 bases each). The CDR3 loop spans 14 amino acids. V shed 0 bases and J shed 6 bases, with 12 bases lying between them. Germline-derived CDR1 and CDR2 are SGHDN and FVKESK. The CDR3 DNA sequence: TGTGCCAGCAGCCAAGAGGTTAGGGGAGCCGAGCAGTACTTC. Its protein is CASSQEVRGAEQYF.

This clonotype has at least ten counts. This chain uses TRBV7-2 with TRBJ1-3, with D hard to call. V was shortened by 0 bases and J by 0 bases, with 12 bases between the two germline ends. Germline V gene data show CDR1 as SGHTA and CDR2 as FQGNSA. The CDR3 is 17 amino acids. The CDR3 spells CASSLATVAFSGNTIYF. CDR3 DNA: TGTGCCAGCAGCTTAGCGACGGTGGCGTTCTCTGGAAACACCATATATTTT.